Each of the 12 T cell receptor beta chains below was sequenced from the same sample in a study of blood T cell repertoires in COVID-19. The table came from immunoSEQ multiplex PCR; TCRdb's copy has only in-frame clones and leaves some out. The data contain about 260,000 clones, 90% of them singletons. Specimen: peripheral blood. The origin of the receptors is a woman in her 40s with acute or convalescent COVID-19.

The chain recombines TRBV18 with TRBJ1-1; perhaps TRBD1 as D (5 bases). The germline V and J ends were trimmed by 4 bases and 5 bases, with 38 bases remaining between them. CDR1 and CDR2 (germline): KGHSH, LQKENI. The CDR3 is made up of 22 amino acids. The DNA for the CDR3 is TGTGCCAGCTCACAAACCCTAACCCTAACCCTAACCCTAAACGGGGGGGATACTGAAGCTTTCTTT. Its translation: CASSQTLTLTLTLNGGDTEAFF.

The chain combines TRBV15 with TRBJ1-4; D might be TRBD1 (6 bases). The CDR3 sequence is 18 residues long. Between the trimmed V and J ends, which lost 5 bases and 8 bases, there was a span of 27 bases. Per the germline V gene, CDR1 is LNHNV and CDR2 is YYDKDF (reference sequence). CDR3 in DNA: TGTGCCACCAGCTTACCGTGGCAGGGGAGTAGAGGTCGGGAAAAACTGTTTTTT. Translation gives CATSLPWQGSRGREKLFF.

The chain carries TRBV30 and TRBJ1-2, with 11 nucleotides matching TRBD1. There are 14 residues in the CDR3. Trimming at V came to 1 base and at J to 5 bases, leaving 3 bases not matched to a gene. CDR1 is GTSNPN and CDR2 is SVGIG in the germline V gene (reference sequence). This CDR3 is CAWSAGTGGYGYTF. In DNA, the CDR3 is TGTGCCTGGAGTGCCGGGACAGGGGGGTATGGCTACACCTTC.

V and J are TRBV5-6 and TRBJ1-2, with D perhaps matching TRBD1 (6 bases). V lost 1 base and J lost 8, with 15 bases in between. The germline V gene has CDR1 SGHDT and CDR2 YYEEEE. This CDR3 region has 14 residues. The CDR3 bases are TGTGCCAGCAGCTTGACGGGCAGGGGCCGGGGCTACACCTTC. Translating it yields CASSLTGRGRGYTF.

The J gene is TRBJ1-1, the V gene TRBV7-8; no definite D call. Germline-derived CDR1 and CDR2 are SGHVS and FQNEAQ. V gave up 6 bases and J gave up 1 base, with 9 bases separating them. The CDR3 runs to 13 residues. CDR3 sequence reads: CASSYTSNTEAFF. As DNA, the CDR3 is TGTGCCAGCAGTTATACATCGAACACTGAAGCTTTCTTT. Drawing the rest from reference TRBV7-8 and TRBJ1-1, the complete variable domain is GAGVSQSPRYKVAKRGQDVALRCDPISGHVSLFWYQQALGQGPEFLTYFQNEAQLDKSGLPSDRFFAERPEGSVSTLKIQRTQQEDSAVYLCASSYTSNTEAFFGQGTRLTVV.

The V call is TRBV7-9, the J call TRBJ1-3, with TRBD1 matching over 7 bases. The CDR3 is 15 amino acids. Germline CDR1 is SEHNR and CDR2 is FQNEAQ (reference sequence). Losses at the gene ends were 4 bases for V and 5 bases for J; bases not matched to a gene: 8. The CDR3 loop is CASSSTGTERNTIYF. CDR3 DNA: TGTGCCAGCAGCTCTACCGGGACAGAACGAAACACCATATATTTT.

The chain employs TRBV5-1 and TRBJ1-5, with TRBD1 as a possible D gene (5 bases). Germline V gene sequence: CDR1 SGHRS, CDR2 YFSETQ. V was trimmed by 4 bases and J by 2 bases, leaving 10 bases between them. This CDR3 has 14 amino acids. CDR3 bases: TGCGCCAGCAGCCCAGGGTCCGGCAATCAGCCCCAGCATTTT. It yields the protein CASSPGSGNQPQHF.

The chain is built from TRBV5-6 and TRBJ2-7; 8 positions agree with TRBD1. The CDR3 length is 16 residues. Germline assignment: CDR1 SGHDT and CDR2 YYEEEE. V lost 4 bases to trimming and J lost 4 bases; unmatched junction nucleotides: 13. The CDR3 sequence is CASSVAPGGEAYEQYV. CDR3 nucleotides: TGTGCCAGCAGCGTGGCCCCAGGGGGCGAGGCGTACGAGCAGTACGTC.

The gene calls are TRBV6-5 and TRBJ2-1, with a tentative D call TRBD2 (6 bases). The CDR3 runs 13 residues. Germline loops: CDR1 MNHEY, CDR2 SVGAGI. The ends were cut back, 8 bases at V and 8 bases at J, with 16 bases in the middle. The CDR3 reads CASDRRGGDEQFF. For the CDR3, the DNA is TGTGCCAGCGACCGGAGGGGCGGGGATGAGCAGTTCTTC.

This sequence joins TRBV4-2 and TRBJ1-1; TRBD1 aligns across 9 bases. Germline CDR1 is LGHNA and CDR2 is YNFKEQ. V dropped 1 base and J dropped 3; count of bases not matched to a gene: 3. This CDR3 is 15 amino acids long. For the CDR3, the DNA is TGTGCCAGCAGCCAAGGGTGGGACAGGGACACTGAAGCTTTCTTT. It translates to CASSQGWDRDTEAFF.

The rearrangement uses TRBV6-1 and TRBJ1-1; no clear D. Trimming shortened V by 5 bases and J by 5 bases, and 6 bases separated the two germline ends. The length of the CDR3 is 11 residues. Germline loops: CDR1 MNHNS, CDR2 SASEGT. For the CDR3, the DNA is TGTGCCAGCAGTTACATAACTGAAGCTTTCTTT. Its protein product is CASSYITEAFF.

The CDR3 reads CAIRATGAPFYGYTF. The DNA for the CDR3 is TGTGCCATCAGGGCCACAGGGGCACCCTTCTATGGCTACACCTTC. The V gene is TRBV10-3, the J gene TRBJ1-2; 7 bases map to TRBD1. V dropped 6 bases and J dropped 4; count of bases not matched to a gene: 11. Germline loops: CDR1 ENHRY, CDR2 SYGVKD. The CDR3 is 15 amino acids.